This T cell receptor beta chain was observed in a study of CD8+CD57+ T cells in acquired aplastic anemia. Study-wide background: Recorded DNA amounts for sorted CD4+ and CD8+ cells had an average of 3.2 ug. Read counts for CD4+ cells (from healthy donors) averaged around 10 million.

Notes on this clonotype: Antigen: not known.

Germline V gene lookup returns CDR1 LNHDA and CDR2 SQIVND (reference sequence). The CDR3 spans 14 residues. Trimming left V 4 bases short and J 4 bases short, with 13 bases between. Both TCR beta VDJ combination and CDR3 sequence profiling were carried out. Genomic DNA was the template for this profiling. Using its own MiXCR run on the reads, TCRdb lists one record per CDR3 protein. The table shows about 180,000 distinct CDR3 sequences, with under 55% occurring only once. Notes on the study in general: Patients and controls were found to share twenty-nine CD8+ CDR3 sequences. A significant difference in CD8+ Simpson's diversity between patients and controls was not found.

This TCR was sampled from a human donor in good health. The chain carries TRBV19 and TRBJ1-1; tentative D call: TRBD1 (6 bases). Sequenced material: sorted CD4+, CD8+, or CD8+CD57+ T cells (not recorded which) from PBMCs. The CDR3 loop reads CASSNSGATTEAFF. CDR3 bases: TGTGCCAGTAGTAACTCAGGGGCTACCACTGAAGCTTTCTTT.